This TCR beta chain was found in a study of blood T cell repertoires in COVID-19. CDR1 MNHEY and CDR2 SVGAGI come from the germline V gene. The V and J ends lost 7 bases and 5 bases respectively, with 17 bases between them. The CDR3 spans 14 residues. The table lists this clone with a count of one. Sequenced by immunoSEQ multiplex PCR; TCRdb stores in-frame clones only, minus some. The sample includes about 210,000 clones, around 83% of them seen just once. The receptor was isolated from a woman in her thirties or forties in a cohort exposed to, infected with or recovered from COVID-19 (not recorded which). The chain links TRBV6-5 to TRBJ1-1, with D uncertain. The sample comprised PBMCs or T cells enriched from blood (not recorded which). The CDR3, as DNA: TGTGCCAGCACCCCGATCCGGGAGGGAACTGAAGCTTTCTTT. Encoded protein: CASTPIREGTEAFF.